Included here is one T cell receptor beta chain sequence, with context. The PCR employed 60 Vbeta primers together with 13 Jbeta primers. Authors' methods: Counted up in a later analysis, unique TCR beta chains came to some 72 million, with around 9.9 million shared. The data were produced by immunoSEQ multiplex PCR, yet TCRdb's version contains in-frame clones alone and is incomplete. D and trimming were read from the DNA, whereas the V and J calls and clone size are those reported in that table. The sample includes some 99,000 clones, approximately 76% of them seen just once. This sample stems from a study of cytomegalovirus exposure and HLA in healthy donors. The CDR3 loop spans 15 amino acids. Germline loops: CDR1 SGHTA, CDR2 FQGNSA. V shed 5 bases and J shed 2 bases, with 15 bases lying between them.

Sequenced material: PBMCs. The clonotype was recovered from a woman aged 45-59 years in good health and CMV-seropositive. This chain uses TRBV7-2 with TRBJ2-5; D gene unclear. CDR3 in amino acids: CASSLSQAPQETQYF. The CDR3 coding sequence is TGTGCCAGCAGCCTCAGCCAGGCGCCTCAAGAGACCCAGTACTTC.